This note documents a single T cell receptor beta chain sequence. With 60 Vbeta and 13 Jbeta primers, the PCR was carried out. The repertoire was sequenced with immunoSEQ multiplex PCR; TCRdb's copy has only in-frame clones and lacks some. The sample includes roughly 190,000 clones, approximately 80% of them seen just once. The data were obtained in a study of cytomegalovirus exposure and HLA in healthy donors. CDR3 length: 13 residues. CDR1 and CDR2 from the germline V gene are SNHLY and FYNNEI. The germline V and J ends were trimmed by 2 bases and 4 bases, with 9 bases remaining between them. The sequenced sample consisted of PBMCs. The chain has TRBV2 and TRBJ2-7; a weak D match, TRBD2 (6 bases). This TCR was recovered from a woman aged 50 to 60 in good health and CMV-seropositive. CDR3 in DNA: TGTGCCAGCAGTGAATCCCGGGGGTACGAGCAGTACTTC. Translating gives CASSESRGYEQYF.